One sample yielded the 19 T cell receptor beta chains listed below, sequenced in a study of blood T cells in healthy people across ages. Then a second PCR, running roughly 6 to 11 cycles, was carried out with a sample-barcoded 5' primer and a J-beta primer mix. TCRdb independently ran MiXCR on the 5' RACE reads; one entry per CDR3 protein. Here the sample spans about 320,000 distinct CDR3 sequences, about 25% being singletons. The sample comprised blood. These receptors originate from a woman aged 70-85 years in good health.

This clonotype was found a few times. As DNA, the CDR3 is TGTGCCAGCAGCTCACGGACAGGGCAGGTCCCCTACGAGCAGTACTTC. It translates to CASSSRTGQVPYEQYF. The V and J genes are TRBV7-2 and TRBJ2-7, with 8 nucleotides matching TRBD1. The trim removed 4 bases at V and 2 bases at J, leaving 10 bases unmatched. Germline lookup yields CDR1 SGHTA and CDR2 FQGNSA. The length of the CDR3 is 16 residues.

Only a few counts were recorded for this clonotype. The gene calls are TRBV3-1 and TRBJ2-1, with D hard to call. Germline V gives CDR1 LGHDT, CDR2 YNNKEL (reference sequence). V dropped 0 bases and J dropped 4 bases, with 10 bases sitting between them. The CDR3 is 15 residues long. The DNA of the CDR3 is TGTGCCAGCAGCCAAGAGCGCGGACCGTACAATGAGCAGTTCTTC. Its protein product is CASSQERGPYNEQFF.

The V call is TRBV12-3 or TRBV12-4, the J call TRBJ1-6; D is unresolved. This CDR3 is 15 amino acids long. V gave up 1 base and J gave up 7 bases, with 11 bases separating them. The CDR3 nucleotides are TGTGCCAGCAGTTTAGGGGGTGTCCGGAATTCACCCCTCCACTTT. Translation: CASSLGGVRNSPLHF.

Concerning this clonotype: Germline is not matched at one junction end, which may reflect a read error. This chain uses TRBV5-1 with TRBJ2-7; TRBD2 agrees at 7 bases. The germline gives CDR1 SGHRS, CDR2 YFSETQ. The CDR3 extends over 15 amino acids. In nucleotides, the CDR3 is TGCGCCAGCAGCGACCCCGGGACTATTGGCTACGAGCAGTGCTTC. As protein: CASSDPGTIGYEQCF. Combining the CDR3 with reference TRBV5-1 and TRBJ2-7 gives the whole variable domain KAGVTQTPRYLIKTRGQQVTLSCSPISGHRSVSWYQQTPGQGLQFLFEYFSETQRNKGNFPGRFSGRQFSNSRSEMNVSTLELGDSALYLCASSDPGTIGYEQCFGPGTRLTVT.

For this clonotype: A read error is possible here, since a much larger clone lies one base away. The chain is built from TRBV29-1 and TRBJ1-1; TRBD1 might be the D (6 bases). The CDR3 length is 14 residues. Per germline, CDR1 SQVTM and CDR2 ANQGSEA. The V end was cut by 3 bases, the J end by 0 bases, with 11 bases between. CDR3 loop: CSVDMGHMNTEAFF. The CDR3 DNA reads as TGCAGCGTTGATATGGGACACATGAACACTGAAGCTTTCTTT.

This clonotype was seen more than once but under ten times. V is TRBV28 and J is TRBJ1-2; 8 bases line up with TRBD1. CDR3 length equals 15 residues. Germline V lookup: CDR1 MDHEN, CDR2 SYDVKM. V gave up 3 bases and J gave up 7 bases; unmatched junction bases: 10. CDR3 residues: CASSLGDRPGGGYTF. The CDR3 region has the DNA TGTGCCAGCAGTTTGGGGGACAGGCCGGGGGGTGGCTACACCTTC.

Worth noting for this clonotype: The junction differs from germline at one of its ends, possibly a read error. The gene calls are TRBV28 and TRBJ2-7, with 8 bases aligning to TRBD1. This CDR3 has 13 residues. The germline V gene has CDR1 MDHEN and CDR2 SYDVKM. Written as DNA, the CDR3 is TGTGCCAGCCTCCGGGACAGGAATTCACCCCTCCACTTC. Residues: CASLRDRNSPLHF.

This chain uses TRBV7-9 with TRBJ1-4, with a tentative D call TRBD1 (5 bases). The CDR3 runs 12 residues. Germline CDR1 is SEHNR and CDR2 is FQNEAQ (reference sequence). The V gene lost 5 bases and the J gene lost 8 bases, with 9 bases spanning the gap. The CDR3 DNA sequence: TGTGCCAGCAGCCCCGGGACCGAAAAACTGTTTTTT. Its protein product is CASSPGTEKLFF.

The sample holds a few counts of this clonotype. This rearrangement joins TRBV6-6 to TRBJ2-5, with 11 bases lining up with TRBD1. V shed 6 bases and J 1 base; nucleotides not matched to a gene: 7. The CDR3 extends over 16 amino acids. In germline, CDR1 is MNHNY, CDR2 SVGAGI (reference sequence). CDR3: CASSPGQGGLQETQYF. The CDR3 coding sequence is TGTGCCAGCAGCCCGGGACAGGGGGGTCTCCAAGAGACCCAGTACTTC.

This clonotype was found a few times. J is TRBJ2-4 and V is TRBV2; no clear D. The CDR3 sequence is 13 residues long. Trimming removed 3 bases from V and 0 bases from J, with 3 bases in between. Germline V gene sequence: CDR1 SNHLY, CDR2 FYNNEI. For the CDR3, the DNA is TGTGCCAGCAGTGAGGAAGCCAAAAACATTCAGTACTTC. Translating gives CASSEEAKNIQYF.

This clonotype was recorded at least ten times. The chain joins TRBV3-1 to TRBJ2-5; 9 nucleotides line up with TRBD2. This CDR3 region has 14 residues. Germline V gene lookup returns CDR1 LGHDT and CDR2 YNNKEL (reference sequence). V shed 7 bases and J 5 bases; nucleotides not matched to a gene: 8. CDR3 amino acids: CASKIAGVRETQYF. DNA for the CDR3: TGTGCCAGCAAGATAGCGGGAGTAAGGGAGACCCAGTACTTC.

This clonotype occurred many times. The chain recombines TRBV12-3 or TRBV12-4 with TRBJ1-1, with 10 nucleotides matching TRBD1. The CDR3 extends over 13 amino acids. Unmatched junction bases numbered 1, after V lost 6 bases and J lost 3 bases. The CDR3 coding sequence is TGTGCCAGCAGGGGGACAGGGGACACTGAAGCTTTCTTT. Translating it yields CASRGTGDTEAFF.

This clonotype was seen a handful of times. V is TRBV28 and J is TRBJ2-1; the match to TRBD2 covers 11 bases. This CDR3 comprises 18 residues. Per the germline V gene, CDR1 is MDHEN and CDR2 is SYDVKM. J lost 4 bases, V lost 6 bases, and 14 bases had no gene match. Here the CDR3 DNA reads TGTGCCAGCAGACCTACTAGCGGGAGTTCGGGGCCTTACAATGAGCAGTTCTTC. This sequence encodes CASRPTSGSSGPYNEQFF.

This clonotype has a handful of counts. The chain uses TRBV12-3 or TRBV12-4 and TRBJ1-5; maybe TRBD1 (6 bases). V lost 9 bases to trimming and J lost 5 bases, with 11 bases between them. The CDR3 runs to 12 residues. The chain's CDR3 is CASKGDHQPQHF. In nucleotides, the CDR3 is TGTGCCAGTAAGGGGGACCATCAGCCCCAGCATTTT.

The chain recombines TRBV6-6 with TRBJ1-1, with TRBD1 as a possible D gene (5 bases). V was clipped by 1 base and J by 1 base, with 16 bases between them. CDR1 and CDR2 (germline): MNHNY, SVGAGI (reference sequence). The CDR3 spans 17 residues. CDR3 region: CASSYLRREGTNTEAFF. CDR3 nucleotide sequence: TGTGCCAGCAGTTACTTACGACGGGAGGGGACGAACACTGAAGCTTTCTTT.

In its sample, this clonotype was seen a few times. The rearrangement uses TRBV12-3 or TRBV12-4 and TRBJ2-2; no definite D call. Trimming stripped 3 bases from V and 2 bases from J, with 10 bases between. This CDR3 is 15 amino acids long. CDR3 DNA sequence: TGTGCCAGCAGTTTCAACACTTTCAACACCGGGGAGCTGTTTTTT. This encodes CASSFNTFNTGELFF.

The CDR3 DNA sequence: TGCAGTGCTAGACGGCGGGACAGAAAAACCTACGAGCAGTACTTC. This sequence encodes CSARRRDRKTYEQYF. The J gene is TRBJ2-7, the V gene TRBV20-1; TRBD1 might be the D (7 bases). V lost 2 bases and J 2 bases, leaving 16 bases between the germline ends. Germline CDR1 and CDR2: DFQATT and SNEGSKA (reference sequence). The CDR3 totals 15 residues.

CDR3: CASSQDVGELAYGYTF. The CDR3 region has the DNA TGCGCCAGCAGCCAAGATGTCGGGGAGCTTGCCTATGGCTACACCTTC. The chain recombines TRBV4-1 with TRBJ1-2; D uncertain. The CDR3 contains 16 residues. Trimming took 0 bases from V and 4 from J, leaving 15 bases between them. Germline V CDR1 and CDR2: MGHRA, YSYEKL.

The chain couples TRBV6-6 to TRBJ2-5; D might be TRBD1 or TRBD2, each matching 5 bases. The CDR3 covers 15 residues. V lost 5 bases and J 5 bases, leaving 18 bases between the germline ends. CDR1 is MNHNY and CDR2 is SVGAGI in the germline V gene (reference sequence). The CDR3, as DNA: TGTGCCAGCAGTGTCCTGGGACGAGGGGTCGAGACCCAGTACTTC. Amino acids: CASSVLGRGVETQYF.